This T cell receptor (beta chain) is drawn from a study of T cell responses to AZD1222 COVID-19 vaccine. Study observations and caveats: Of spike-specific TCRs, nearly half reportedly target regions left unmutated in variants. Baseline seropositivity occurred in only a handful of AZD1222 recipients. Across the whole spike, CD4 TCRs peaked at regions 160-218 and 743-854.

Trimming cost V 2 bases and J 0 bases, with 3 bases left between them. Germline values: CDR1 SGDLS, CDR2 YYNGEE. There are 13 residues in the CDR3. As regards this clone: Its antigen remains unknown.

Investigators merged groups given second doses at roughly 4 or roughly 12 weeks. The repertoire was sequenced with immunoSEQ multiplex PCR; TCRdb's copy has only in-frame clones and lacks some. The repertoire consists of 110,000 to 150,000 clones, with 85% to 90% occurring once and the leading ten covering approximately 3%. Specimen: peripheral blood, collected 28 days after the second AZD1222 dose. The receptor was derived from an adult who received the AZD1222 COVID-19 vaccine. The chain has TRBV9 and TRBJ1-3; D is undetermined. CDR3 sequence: CASSVLSGNTIYF. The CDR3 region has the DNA TGTGCCAGCAGCGTCCTCTCTGGAAACACCATATATTTT. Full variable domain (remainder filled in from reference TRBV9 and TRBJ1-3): DSGVTQTPKHLITATGQRVTLRCSPRSGDLSVYWYQQSLDQGLQFLIQYYNGEERAKGNILERFSAQQFPDLHSELNLSSLELGDSALYFCASSVLSGNTIYFGEGSWLTVV.